The following is a T cell receptor (beta chain) sequence with its context. The record originates from a study of blood T cell repertoires in COVID-19. Across the study: Acute-phase and convalescent COVID-19 samples originated in the United States, Italy and Spain.

Germline V lookup: CDR1 KGHSH, CDR2 LQKENI. With 2 bases clipped from V and 0 bases from J, the junction kept 8 bases outside the gene matches. CDR3 size: 17 residues. Study processing details: From reference gene primer amplification, estimates of nucleated cell counts were derived. Generated by immunoSEQ multiplex PCR, the TCRdb table keeps only in-frame clones and is missing some. V, J and clone size were drawn from that table, and D and trimming were deduced from the DNA. The sample records tens of thousands of clones, over 80% being singletons. What was sequenced was peripheral blood. The rearrangement joins TRBV18 to TRBJ2-3, with 7 bases lining up with TRBD2. The receptor's source is an elderly man with active or convalescent COVID-19. CDR3 in DNA: TGTGCCAGCTCACCAAGGCTAGCGGATTCTAGCACAGATACGCAGTATTTT. It translates to CASSPRLADSSTDTQYF.